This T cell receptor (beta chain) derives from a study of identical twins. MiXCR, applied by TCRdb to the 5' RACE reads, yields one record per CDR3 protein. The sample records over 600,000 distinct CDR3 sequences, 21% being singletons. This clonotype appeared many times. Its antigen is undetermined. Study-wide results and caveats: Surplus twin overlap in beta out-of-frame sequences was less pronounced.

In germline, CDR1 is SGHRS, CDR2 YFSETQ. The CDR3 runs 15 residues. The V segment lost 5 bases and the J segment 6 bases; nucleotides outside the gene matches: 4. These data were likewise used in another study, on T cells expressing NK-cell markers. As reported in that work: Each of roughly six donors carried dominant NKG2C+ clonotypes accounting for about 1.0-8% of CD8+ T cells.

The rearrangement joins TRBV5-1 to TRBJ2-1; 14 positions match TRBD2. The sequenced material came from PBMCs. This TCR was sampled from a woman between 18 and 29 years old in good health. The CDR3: CASRQGLAGGNEQFF. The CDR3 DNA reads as TGCGCCAGCAGACAAGGACTAGCGGGGGGCAATGAGCAGTTCTTC.